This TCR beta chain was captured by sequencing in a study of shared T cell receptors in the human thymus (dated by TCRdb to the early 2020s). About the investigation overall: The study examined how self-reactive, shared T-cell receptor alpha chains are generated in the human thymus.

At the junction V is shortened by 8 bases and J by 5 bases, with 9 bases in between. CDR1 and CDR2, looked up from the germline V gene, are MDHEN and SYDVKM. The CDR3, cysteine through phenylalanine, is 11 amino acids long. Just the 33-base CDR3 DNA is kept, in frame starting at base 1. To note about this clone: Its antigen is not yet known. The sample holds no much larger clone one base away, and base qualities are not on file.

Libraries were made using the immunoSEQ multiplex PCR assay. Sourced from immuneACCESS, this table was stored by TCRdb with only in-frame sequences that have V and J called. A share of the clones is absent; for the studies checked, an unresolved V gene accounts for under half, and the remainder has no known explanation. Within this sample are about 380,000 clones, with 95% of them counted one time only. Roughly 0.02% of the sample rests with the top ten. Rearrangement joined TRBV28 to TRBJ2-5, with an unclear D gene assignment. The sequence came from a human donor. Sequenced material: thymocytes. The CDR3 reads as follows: CASGTYETQYF. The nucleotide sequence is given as TGTGCCAGCGGCACGTACGAGACCCAGTACTTC.